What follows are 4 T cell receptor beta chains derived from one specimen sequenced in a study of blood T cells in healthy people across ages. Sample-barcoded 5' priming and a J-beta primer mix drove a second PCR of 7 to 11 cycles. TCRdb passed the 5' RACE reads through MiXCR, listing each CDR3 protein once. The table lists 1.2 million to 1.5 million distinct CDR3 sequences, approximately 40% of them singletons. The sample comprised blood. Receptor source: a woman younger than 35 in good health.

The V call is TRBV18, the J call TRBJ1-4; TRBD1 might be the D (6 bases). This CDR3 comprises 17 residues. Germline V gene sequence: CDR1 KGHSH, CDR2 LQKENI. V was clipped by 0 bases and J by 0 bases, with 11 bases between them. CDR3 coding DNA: TGTGCCAGCTCACCACCGTCGGGGGCCGCAACTAATGAAAAACTGTTTTTT. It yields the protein CASSPPSGAATNEKLFF.

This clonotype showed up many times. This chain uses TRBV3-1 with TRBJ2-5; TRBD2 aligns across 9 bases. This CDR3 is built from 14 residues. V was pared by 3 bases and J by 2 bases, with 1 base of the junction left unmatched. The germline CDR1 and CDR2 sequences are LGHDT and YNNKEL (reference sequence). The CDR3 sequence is CASSHLAGQETQYF. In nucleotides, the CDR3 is TGTGCCAGCAGCCATCTAGCGGGGCAAGAGACCCAGTACTTC.

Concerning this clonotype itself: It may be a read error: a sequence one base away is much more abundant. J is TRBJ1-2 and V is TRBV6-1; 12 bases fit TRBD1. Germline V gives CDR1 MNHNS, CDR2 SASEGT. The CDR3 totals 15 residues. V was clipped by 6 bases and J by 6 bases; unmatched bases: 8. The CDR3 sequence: CASRGQGARNHGYTF. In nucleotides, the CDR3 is TGTGCCAGCAGGGGACAGGGGGCTAGGAACCATGGCTACACCTTC.

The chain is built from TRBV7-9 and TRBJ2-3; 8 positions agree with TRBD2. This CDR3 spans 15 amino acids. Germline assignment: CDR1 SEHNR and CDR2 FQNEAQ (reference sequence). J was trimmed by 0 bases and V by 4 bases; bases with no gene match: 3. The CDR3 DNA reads TGTGCCAGCAGCTGGACTAGCTCTAGCACAGATACGCAGTATTTT. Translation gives CASSWTSSSTDTQYF.